This T cell receptor (beta chain) was observed in a study of response to subunit inactivated influenza vaccine. Notes on the study in general: The authors proposed limited new T cell recruitment per seasonal influenza vaccination.

TCRdb independently ran MiXCR on the RT-PCR reads; one entry per CDR3 protein. The sample yields about 650,000 distinct CDR3 sequences, about 15% seen once. Germline values: CDR1 SGHRS, CDR2 YFSETQ. V was pared by 4 bases and J by 4 bases, with 12 bases of the junction left unmatched. There are 16 residues in the CDR3. This clonotype was recorded a few times. The antigen is unknown. The chain uses TRBV5-1 and TRBJ2-5; 8 bases fit TRBD1. This specimen was PBMCs from blood, taken roughly 15 days before vaccination. The sequence derives from a man aged 45-60 years who received an inactivated influenza vaccine. CDR3 coding DNA: TGCGCCAGCAGCACCCTCCCCGGACAGGGCCGAGAGACCCAGTACTTC. Its translation: CASSTLPGQGRETQYF.